This TCR beta chain emerged from a study of cytomegalovirus exposure and HLA in healthy donors. Trimming removed 1 base from V and 4 bases from J; junction bases left unmatched: 8. CDR1 and CDR2 (germline): LGHNA, YSLEER. The CDR3 has 16 amino acids. The PCR ran on 60 Vbeta and 13 Jbeta primers. Sequencing used immunoSEQ multiplex PCR; TCRdb keeps in-frame clones, though not all of them. Recorded for this sample: approximately 77,000 clones. The chain links TRBV4-3 to TRBJ2-7; 9 nucleotides line up with TRBD1. The TCR originated in a man aged 25 to 45 in good health and CMV-seronegative. Material for sequencing was PBMCs. CDR3 nucleotide sequence: TGCGCCAGCAGCCAAGGTACAGGGGGCGCGGGGTACGAGCAGTACTTC. The encoded protein is CASSQGTGGAGYEQYF.